This T cell receptor (beta chain) was found in a study of CD8+ T cells in alopecia areata. As for the study in general: Tofacitinib lasted 6 to 18 months, then 6 months off drug. Percent of scalp involved defined treated patients' severity scores.

Study observations and caveats: Resident alphabeta T-cell populations of normal skin are likewise subject to sequencing in scalp samples.

Stated treatment: oral pan-JAK inhibitor, 5-10 mg twice daily. This clone was recorded many times. Antigen: not known. In each case, RNA was isolated and then reverse transcribed into cDNA as the sequencing template. Clones were sequenced by immunoSEQ multiplex PCR, and TCRdb holds only the in-frame ones, with some missing. Counted here are 100,000 to 150,000 clones, approximately 60% occurring once; the ten biggest clones make up roughly 5%. Germline CDR1 LGHNA, CDR2 YSLEER. The CDR3 runs 17 residues. The junction had 8 bases not matched to a gene; V was cut back by 0 bases and J by 5 bases. The rearrangement links TRBV4-3 to TRBJ2-1, with 9 nucleotides matching TRBD2. The sequencing here drew on CD4+ T cells sorted from blood, taken at week 4, from a patient treated with tofacitinib. This TCR derives from a human donor with alopecia areata. The DNA of the CDR3 is TGCGCCAGCAGCCAAGATCTTGGCGGGAGGGCCCACAATGAGCAGTTCTTC. As protein: CASSQDLGGRAHNEQFF.